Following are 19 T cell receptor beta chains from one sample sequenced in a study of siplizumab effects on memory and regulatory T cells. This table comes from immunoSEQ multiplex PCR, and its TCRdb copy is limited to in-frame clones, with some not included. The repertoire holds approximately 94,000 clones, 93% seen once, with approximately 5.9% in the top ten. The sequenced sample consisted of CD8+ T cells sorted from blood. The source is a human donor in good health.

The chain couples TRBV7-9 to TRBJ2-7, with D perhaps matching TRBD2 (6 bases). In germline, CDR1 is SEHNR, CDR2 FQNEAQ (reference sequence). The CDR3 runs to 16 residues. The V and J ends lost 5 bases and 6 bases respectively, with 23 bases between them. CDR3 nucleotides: TGTGCCAGCAGCCCGTTTATGGGAGGCCTCCTGGGCGAGCAGTACTTC. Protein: CASSPFMGGLLGEQYF.

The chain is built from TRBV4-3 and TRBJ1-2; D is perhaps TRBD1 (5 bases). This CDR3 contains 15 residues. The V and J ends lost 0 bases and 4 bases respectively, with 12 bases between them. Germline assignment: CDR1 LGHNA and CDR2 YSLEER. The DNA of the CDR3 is TGCGCCAGCAGCCAAGATACGGGGGACGCCTATGGCTACACCTTC. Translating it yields CASSQDTGDAYGYTF.

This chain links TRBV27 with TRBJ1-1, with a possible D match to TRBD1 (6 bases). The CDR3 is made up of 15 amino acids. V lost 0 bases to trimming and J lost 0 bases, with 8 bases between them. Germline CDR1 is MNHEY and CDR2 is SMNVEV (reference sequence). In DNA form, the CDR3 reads TGTGCCAGCAGTTTATCTACAGGGATGAACACTGAAGCTTTCTTT. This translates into CASSLSTGMNTEAFF.

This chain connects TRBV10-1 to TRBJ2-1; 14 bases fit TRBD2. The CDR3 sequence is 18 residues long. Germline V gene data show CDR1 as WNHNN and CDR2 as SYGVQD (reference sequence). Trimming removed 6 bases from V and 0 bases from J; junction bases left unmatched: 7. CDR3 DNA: TGCGCCAGCAGCCGGACTAGCGGGAGGTATGACTCCTACAATGAGCAGTTCTTC. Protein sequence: CASSRTSGRYDSYNEQFF.

This chain's CDR3 is CASSRSGSGNTIYF. The CDR3 region has the DNA TGTGCCAGCAGCCGAAGTGGGTCTGGAAACACCATATATTTT. V usage is TRBV27 and J usage is TRBJ1-3, with D unresolved. Between the trimmed V and J ends, which lost 6 bases and 1 base, there was a span of 10 bases. Looked up from germline, CDR1 is MNHEY and CDR2 is SMNVEV (reference sequence). The CDR3 runs 14 residues.

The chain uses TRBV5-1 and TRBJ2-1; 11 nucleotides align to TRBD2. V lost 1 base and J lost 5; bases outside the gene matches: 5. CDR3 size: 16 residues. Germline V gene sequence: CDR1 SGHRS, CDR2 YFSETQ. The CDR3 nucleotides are TGCGCCAGCAGCTTGTGGGCTAGCGGGGGGCACAATGAGCAGTTCTTC. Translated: CASSLWASGGHNEQFF.

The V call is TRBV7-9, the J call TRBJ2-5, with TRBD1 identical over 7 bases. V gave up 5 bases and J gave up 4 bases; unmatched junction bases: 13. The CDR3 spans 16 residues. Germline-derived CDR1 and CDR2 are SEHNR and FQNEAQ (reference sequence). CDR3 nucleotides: TGTGCCAGCAGCGCCCGACAGGGATTGATACGAGAGACCCAGTACTTC. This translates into CASSARQGLIRETQYF.

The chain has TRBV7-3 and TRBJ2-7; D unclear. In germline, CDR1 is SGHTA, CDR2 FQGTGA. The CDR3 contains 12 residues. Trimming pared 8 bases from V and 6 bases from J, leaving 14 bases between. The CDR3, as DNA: TGTGCCAGCGGGCATGGGTCGTCCGAGCAGTACTTC. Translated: CASGHGSSEQYF.

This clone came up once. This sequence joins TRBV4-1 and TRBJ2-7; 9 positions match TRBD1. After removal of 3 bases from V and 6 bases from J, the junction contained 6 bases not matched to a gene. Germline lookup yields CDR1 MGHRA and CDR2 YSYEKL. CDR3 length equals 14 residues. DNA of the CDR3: TGCGCCAGCAGCCACCCGGGACAGGGATCCGAGCAGTACTTC. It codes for CASSHPGQGSEQYF.

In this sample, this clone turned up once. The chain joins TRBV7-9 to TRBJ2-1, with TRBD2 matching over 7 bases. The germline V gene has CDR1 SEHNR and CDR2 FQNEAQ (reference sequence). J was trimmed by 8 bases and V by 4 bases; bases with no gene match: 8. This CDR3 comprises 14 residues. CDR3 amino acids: CASSSPRGRDEQFF. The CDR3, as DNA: TGTGCCAGCAGCTCTCCCCGGGGGAGGGATGAGCAGTTCTTC.

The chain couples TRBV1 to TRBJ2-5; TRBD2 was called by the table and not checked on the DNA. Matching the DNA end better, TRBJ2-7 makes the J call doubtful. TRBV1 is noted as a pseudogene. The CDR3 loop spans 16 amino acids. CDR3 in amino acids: CTSSQSFVLGETEQYF. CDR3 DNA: TGCACCAGCAGCCAGTCATTTGTGCTAGGAGAAACCGAGCAGTACTTC.

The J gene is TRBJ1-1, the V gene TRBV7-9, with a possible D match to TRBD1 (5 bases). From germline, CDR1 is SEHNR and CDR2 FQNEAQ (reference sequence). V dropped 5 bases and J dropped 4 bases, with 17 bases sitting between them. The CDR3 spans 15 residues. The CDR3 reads CASSPFFRGSTEAFF. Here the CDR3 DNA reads TGTGCCAGCAGCCCCTTCTTCCGGGGGAGCACTGAAGCTTTCTTT.

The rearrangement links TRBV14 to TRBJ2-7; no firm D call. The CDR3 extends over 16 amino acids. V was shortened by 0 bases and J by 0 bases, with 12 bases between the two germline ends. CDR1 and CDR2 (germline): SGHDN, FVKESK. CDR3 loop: CASSQDWAGSSYEQYF. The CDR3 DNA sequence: TGTGCCAGCAGCCAAGACTGGGCAGGAAGCTCCTACGAGCAGTACTTC.

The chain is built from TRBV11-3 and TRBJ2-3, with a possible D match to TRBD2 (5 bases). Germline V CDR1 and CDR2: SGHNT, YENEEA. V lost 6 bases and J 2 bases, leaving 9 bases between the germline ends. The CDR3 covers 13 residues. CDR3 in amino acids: CASRRRTTDTQYF. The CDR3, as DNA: TGTGCCAGCAGGCGGAGGACCACAGATACGCAGTATTTT.

Here the CDR3 reads CASSWDRAYEQYF. In DNA, the CDR3 is TGTGCCAGCAGCTGGGACAGGGCCTACGAGCAGTACTTC. The rearrangement uses TRBV5-4 and TRBJ2-7; 9 nucleotides match TRBD1. V was clipped by 3 bases and J by 2 bases; unmatched bases: 0. Germline lookup yields CDR1 SGHNT and CDR2 YYREEE (reference sequence). This CDR3 contains 13 residues.

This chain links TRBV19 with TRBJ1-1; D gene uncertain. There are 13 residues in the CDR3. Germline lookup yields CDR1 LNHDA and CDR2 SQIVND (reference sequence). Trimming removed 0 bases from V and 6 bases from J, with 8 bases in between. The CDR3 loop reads CASSIDRVAEAFF. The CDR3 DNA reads TGTGCCAGTAGTATAGATCGGGTAGCTGAAGCTTTCTTT.

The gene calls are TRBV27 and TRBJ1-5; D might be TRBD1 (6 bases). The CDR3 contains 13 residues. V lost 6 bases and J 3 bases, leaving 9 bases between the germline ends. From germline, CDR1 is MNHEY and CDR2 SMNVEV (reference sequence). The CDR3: CASRQGLNQPQHF. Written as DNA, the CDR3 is TGTGCCAGCAGACAGGGTCTCAATCAGCCCCAGCATTTT.

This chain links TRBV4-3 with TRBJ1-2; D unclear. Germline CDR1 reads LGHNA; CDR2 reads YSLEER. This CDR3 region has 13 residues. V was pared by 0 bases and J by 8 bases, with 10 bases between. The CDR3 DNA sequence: TGCGCCAGCAGCCAAGATCTAGGGAAAGGCTACACCTTC. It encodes CASSQDLGKGYTF.

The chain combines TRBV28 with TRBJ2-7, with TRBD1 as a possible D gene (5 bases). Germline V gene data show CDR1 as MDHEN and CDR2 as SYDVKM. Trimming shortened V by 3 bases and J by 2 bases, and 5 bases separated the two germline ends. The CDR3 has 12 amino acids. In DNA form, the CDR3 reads TGTGCCAGCAGTTTGACAGCCTACGAGCAGTACTTC. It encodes CASSLTAYEQYF.